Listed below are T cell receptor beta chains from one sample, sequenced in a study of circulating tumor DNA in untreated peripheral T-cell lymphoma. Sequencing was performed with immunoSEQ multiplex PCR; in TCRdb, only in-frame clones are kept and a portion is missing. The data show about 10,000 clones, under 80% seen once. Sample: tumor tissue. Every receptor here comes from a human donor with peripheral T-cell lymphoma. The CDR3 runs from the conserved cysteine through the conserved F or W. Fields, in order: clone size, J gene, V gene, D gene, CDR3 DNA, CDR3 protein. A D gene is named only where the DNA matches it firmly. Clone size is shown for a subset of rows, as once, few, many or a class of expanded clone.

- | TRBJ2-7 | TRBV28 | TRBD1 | TGTGCCAGCAGTTACCGACAGGGGATCGACGAGCAGTACTTC | CASSYRQGIDEQYF
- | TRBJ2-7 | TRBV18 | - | TGTGCCAGCTCACCACGTGGGGGTGGCGAGCAGTACTTC | CASSPRGGGEQYF
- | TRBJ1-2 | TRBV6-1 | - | TGTGCCAGCAGTGAACGGGACGGATGGTCATATGGCTACACCTTC | CASSERDGWSYGYTF
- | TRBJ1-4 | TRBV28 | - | TGTGCCAGCAGTTTATTTGGGGGGGCTAATGAAAAACTGTTTTTT | CASSLFGGANEKLFF
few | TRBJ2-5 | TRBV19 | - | TGTGCCAGTAGTCCCACAGGGCGGAAGTCGGGTAGGGGCCAAGAGACCCAGTACTTC | CASSPTGRKSGRGQETQYF
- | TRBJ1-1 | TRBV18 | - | TGTGCCAGCTCACCACGCCCGGGTGGGGCCACTGAAGCTTTCTTT | CASSPRPGGATEAFF
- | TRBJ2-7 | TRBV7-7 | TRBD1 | TGTGCCAGCAGCCAAGAAGGGGACAGGGTCTACGAGCAGTACTTC | CASSQEGDRVYEQYF
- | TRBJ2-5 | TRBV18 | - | TGTGCCAGCTCACCACCGCGAAGGCAGGGAGGAGAGACCCAGTACTTC | CASSPPRRQGGETQYF
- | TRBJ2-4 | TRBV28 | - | TGTGCCAGCAGTTTCTTAGGAAACATTCAGTACTTC | CASSFLGNIQYF
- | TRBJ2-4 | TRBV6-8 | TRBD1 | TGTGCCAGCAGTGATTTTTGGGGACAGGGGGCGCGTTACGGCCTGACCAAAAACATTCAGTACTTC | CASSDFWGQGARYGLTKNIQYF
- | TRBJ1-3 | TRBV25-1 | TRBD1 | TGTGCCAGCAGTGAATCCGGGACAGCTGGAAACACCATATATTTT | CASSESGTAGNTIYF
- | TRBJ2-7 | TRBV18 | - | TGTGCCAGCTCACCGATACAGGGTGGACCCTACGAGCAGTACTTC | CASSPIQGGPYEQYF
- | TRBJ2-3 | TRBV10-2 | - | TGCGCCAGCAGTGAGCTAGCTTCAGATACGCAGTATTTT | CASSELASDTQYF
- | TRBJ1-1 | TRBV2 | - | TGTGCCAGCAGAACGGACGTCGGCACTGAAGCTTTCTTT | CASRTDVGTEAFF
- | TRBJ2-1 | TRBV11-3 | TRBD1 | TGTGCCAGCAGCTTCGGCGTTGCAGGACAGGGGTACAATGAGCAGTTCTTC | CASSFGVAGQGYNEQFF
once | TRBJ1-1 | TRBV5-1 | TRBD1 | TGCGCCAGCAGCTTGGGGTCGGGACAGGGGCAGACTGAAGCTTTCTTT | CASSLGSGQGQTEAFF
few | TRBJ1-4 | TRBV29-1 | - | TGCAGCGTTGGCCCGGCAGCGGCGGGTGAAAAACTGTTTTTT | CSVGPAAAGEKLFF
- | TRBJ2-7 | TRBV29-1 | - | TGCAGCGTTACAGGAGCCGCGGCCTACGAGCAGTACTTC | CSVTGAAAYEQYF
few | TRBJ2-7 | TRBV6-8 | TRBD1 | TGTGCCAGCAGGTCGTCGAGACAGGGAAGCTACGAGCAGTACTTC | CASRSSRQGSYEQYF
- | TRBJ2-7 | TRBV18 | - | TGTGCCAGCTCACCATTACAGGGCTACGAGCAGTACTTC | CASSPLQGYEQYF
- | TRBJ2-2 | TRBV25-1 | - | TGTGCCAGCAGTGAATTTAACACCGGGGAGCTGTTTTTT | CASSEFNTGELFF
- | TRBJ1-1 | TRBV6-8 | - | TGTGCCATCAGTGGGACACAGGGAGTGAACACTGAAGCTTTCTTT | CAISGTQGVNTEAFF
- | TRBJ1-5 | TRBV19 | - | TGTGCCAGTAGTATGGGAGGGACTAATAGCAATCAGCCCCAGCATTTT | CASSMGGTNSNQPQHF
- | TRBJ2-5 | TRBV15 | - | TGTGCCACCAGCTCCCCGGGACAACCCGACCAAGAGATCCAGTACTTC | CATSSPGQPDQEIQYF
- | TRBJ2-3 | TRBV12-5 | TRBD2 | TGTGCTAGTGGTTTGGGGACTAGCGGGGTCACAGATACGCAGTATTTT | CASGLGTSGVTDTQYF
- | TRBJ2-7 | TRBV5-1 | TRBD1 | TGCGCCAGCAGCTTGGGAGGGACAGGAGCCTACGAGCAGTACTTC | CASSLGGTGAYEQYF
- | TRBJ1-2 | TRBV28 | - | TGTGCCAGCAGTTTGGGTTCTCCTAACTATGGCTACACCTTC | CASSLGSPNYGYTF
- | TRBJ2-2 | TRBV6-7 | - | TGTGCCAGCAGTGTGAGATACACCGGGGAGCTGTTTTTT | CASSVRYTGELFF
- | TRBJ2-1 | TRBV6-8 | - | TGTGCCAGCAGTTACCTTGGCGGGCGTGAGCAGTTCTTC | CASSYLGGREQFF
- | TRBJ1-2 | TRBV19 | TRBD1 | TGTGCCAGTAGTGCGCGGACAGGGCTGGACTATGGCTACACCTTC | CASSARTGLDYGYTF
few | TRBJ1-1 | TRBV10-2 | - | TGCGCCAGCAGTGAGGGAAACACTGAAGCTTTCTTT | CASSEGNTEAFF
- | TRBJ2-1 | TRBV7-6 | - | TGTGCCAGCAGTAACAGGGTTCTTACCCACCATGAGCAGTTCTTC | CASSNRVLTHHEQFF
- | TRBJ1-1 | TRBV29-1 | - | TGCAGCGTTGGGACGGCTGAAATGAACACTGAAGCTTTCTTT | CSVGTAEMNTEAFF
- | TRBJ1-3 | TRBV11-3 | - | TGTGCCAGCAGCCGATTTGGTGCGAGCTCTGGAAACACCATATATTTT | CASSRFGASSGNTIYF
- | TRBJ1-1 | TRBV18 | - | TGTGCCAGCTCCGAGAGGCAGGGGCGGGACACTGAAGCTTTCTTT | CASSERQGRDTEAFF
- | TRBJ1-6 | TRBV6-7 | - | TGTGCCAGCAGTTACGATTCGACAGGCTCCAGCCATAATTCACCCCTCCACTTT | CASSYDSTGSSHNSPLHF
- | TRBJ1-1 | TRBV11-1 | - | TGTGCCAGCAGCTGGCCCGCAGGACCCTCGGGGGCTTTCTTT | CASSWPAGPSGAFF
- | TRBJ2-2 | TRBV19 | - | TGTGCCAGTAGTATACTACAGAGGAACACCGGGGAGCTGTTTTTT | CASSILQRNTGELFF
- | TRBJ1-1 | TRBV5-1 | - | TGCGCCAGCAGCTTGGGGCAGCGGAACACTGAAGCTTTCTTT | CASSLGQRNTEAFF
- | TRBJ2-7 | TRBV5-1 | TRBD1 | TGCGCCAGCAGCCCGGGACAGACTTTCTACGAGCAGTACTTC | CASSPGQTFYEQYF
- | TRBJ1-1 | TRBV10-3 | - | TGTGCCATCAGTGAGTCGACCGGGGGGAGCACTGAAGCTTTCTTT | CAISESTGGSTEAFF
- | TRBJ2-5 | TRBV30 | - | TGTGCCTGGAGTGGAACTAGTTTAGAGACCCAGTACTTC | CAWSGTSLETQYF
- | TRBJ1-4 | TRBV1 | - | TGCGCCAGCAGCCAACGGACAACAACTAATGAAAAACTGTTTTTT | CASSQRTTTNEKLFF
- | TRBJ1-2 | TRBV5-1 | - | TGCGCCAGCAGCTTGTGGCCACAGGGTAACTATGGCTACACCTTC | CASSLWPQGNYGYTF
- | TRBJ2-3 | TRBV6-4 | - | TGTGCCATCAGTGAGGGAAGGGGCGGCAATCAGCCCCAGTATTTT | CAISEGRGGNQPQYF
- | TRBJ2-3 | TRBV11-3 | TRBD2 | TGTGCTAGCAGCCTGACTAGCGGGGTCACAGATACGCAGTATTTT | CASSLTSGVTDTQYF
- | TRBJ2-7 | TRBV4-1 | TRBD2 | TGCGCCAGCAGCCAAGGTGAGACTAGCGGGGGACGGTCCTACGAGCAGTACTTC | CASSQGETSGGRSYEQYF
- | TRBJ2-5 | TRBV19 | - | TGTGCCAGTAGCCACAGGGACCTAGAGACCCAGTACTTC | CASSHRDLETQYF
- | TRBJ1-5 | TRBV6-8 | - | TGTGCCAGCAGTCCCGGGGGGAATCAGCCCCAGCATTTT | CASSPGGNQPQHF
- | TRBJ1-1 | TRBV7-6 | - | TGTGCCAGCAGCTTGACTACAGCCAGGACTGAAGCTTTCTTT | CASSLTTARTEAFF
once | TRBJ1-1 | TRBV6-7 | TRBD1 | TGTGCCAGCAGTCCTGGGACAGCCGGGAACACTGAAGCTTTCTTT | CASSPGTAGNTEAFF
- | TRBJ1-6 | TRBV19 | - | TGTGCCAGTAGTATTGAGCGGACTTATAATTCACCCCTCCACTTT | CASSIERTYNSPLHF
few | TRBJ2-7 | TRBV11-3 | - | TGTGCCAGCAGCTTAGATGGACAGTTCGGCGAGCAGTACTTC | CASSLDGQFGEQYF
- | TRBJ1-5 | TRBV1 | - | TGCGCCAGCAGCCAAGAAGGGGCGAATCAGCCCCAGCATTTT | CASSQEGANQPQHF